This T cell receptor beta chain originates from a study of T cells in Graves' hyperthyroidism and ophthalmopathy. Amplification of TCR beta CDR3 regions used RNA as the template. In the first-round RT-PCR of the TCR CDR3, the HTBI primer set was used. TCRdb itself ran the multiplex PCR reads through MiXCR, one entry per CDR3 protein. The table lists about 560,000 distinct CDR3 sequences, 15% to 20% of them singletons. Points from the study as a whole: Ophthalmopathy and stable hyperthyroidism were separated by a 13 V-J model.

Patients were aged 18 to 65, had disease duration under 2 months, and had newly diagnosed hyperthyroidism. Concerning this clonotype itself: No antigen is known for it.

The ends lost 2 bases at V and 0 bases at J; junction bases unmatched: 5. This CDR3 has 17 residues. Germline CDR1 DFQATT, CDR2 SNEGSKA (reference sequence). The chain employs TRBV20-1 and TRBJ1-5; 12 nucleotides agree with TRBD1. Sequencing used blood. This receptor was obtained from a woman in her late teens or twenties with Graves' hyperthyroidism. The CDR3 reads CSARRDRGPNSNQPQHF. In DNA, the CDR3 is TGCAGTGCTAGAAGGGACAGGGGGCCTAATAGCAATCAGCCCCAGCATTTT.